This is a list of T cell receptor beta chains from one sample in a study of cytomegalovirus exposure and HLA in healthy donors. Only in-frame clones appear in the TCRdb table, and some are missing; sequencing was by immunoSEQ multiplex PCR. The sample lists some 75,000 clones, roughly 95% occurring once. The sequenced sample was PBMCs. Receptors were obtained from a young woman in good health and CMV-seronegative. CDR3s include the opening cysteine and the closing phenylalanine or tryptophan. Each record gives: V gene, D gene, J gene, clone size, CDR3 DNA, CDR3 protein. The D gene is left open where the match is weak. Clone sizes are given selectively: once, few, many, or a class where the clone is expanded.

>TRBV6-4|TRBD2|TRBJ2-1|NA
TGTGCCAGCAGTGAACAGAGCGGGAGTATGGATGAGCAGTTCTTC
CASSEQSGSMDEQFF
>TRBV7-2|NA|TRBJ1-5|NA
TGTGCCAGCAGCTTAGTCGGGACACTCGTGATGGGTCAGCCCCAGCATTTT
CASSLVGTLVMGQPQHF
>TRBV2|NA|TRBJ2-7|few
TGTGCCAGCAGTGAACAACTCGTTTACGAGCAGTACTTC
CASSEQLVYEQYF
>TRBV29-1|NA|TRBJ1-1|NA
TGCAGCGTGGTGAGCATGAACACTGAAGCTTTCTTT
CSVVSMNTEAFF
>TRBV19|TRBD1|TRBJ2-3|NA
TGTGCCAGTAGCCGCTGGACAGGGAGCACAGATACGCAGTATTTT
CASSRWTGSTDTQYF
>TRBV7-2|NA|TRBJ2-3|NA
TGTGCCAGCAGCTTAGGGAGCACGGGTACGCAGTATTTT
CASSLGSTGTQYF
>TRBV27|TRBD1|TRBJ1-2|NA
TGTGCCAGCAGTCCCGGACAGGGCCTAACCGCTAACTATGGCTACACCTTC
CASSPGQGLTANYGYTF
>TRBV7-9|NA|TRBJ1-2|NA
TGTGCCAGCAATATACAGGGAAACAACTATGGCTACACCTTC
CASNIQGNNYGYTF
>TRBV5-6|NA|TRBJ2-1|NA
TGTGCCAGCAGCCAACAGGGGGGGTACAATGAGCAGTTCTTC
CASSQQGGYNEQFF
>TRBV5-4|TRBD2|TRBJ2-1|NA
TGTGCCAGCAGCGCCGAACTAGCGGGAGCGAACAATGAGCAGTTCTTC
CASSAELAGANNEQFF
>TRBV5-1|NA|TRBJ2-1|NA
TGCGCCAGCAGCTTGGCCTGGCAGGGGAGCTCCTACAATGAGCAGTTCTTC
CASSLAWQGSSYNEQFF
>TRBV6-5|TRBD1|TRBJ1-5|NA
TGTGCCAGCAGTTTGAGACAGGGCGAGACGGATCAGCCCCAGCATTTT
CASSLRQGETDQPQHF
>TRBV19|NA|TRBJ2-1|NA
TGTGCCAGTAGTATTGGCGGGAAAAGAGATGAGCAGTTCTTC
CASSIGGKRDEQFF
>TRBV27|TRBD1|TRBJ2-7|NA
TGTGCCAGCAGTGGGGCCGACAGGGCTTACTACGAGCAGTACTTC
CASSGADRAYYEQYF
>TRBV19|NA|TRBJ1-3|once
NA
CASISVSSGNTIYF
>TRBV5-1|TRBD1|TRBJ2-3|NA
TGCGCCAGCAGCCAGGGGACAGGTCGCACAGATACGCAGTATTTT
CASSQGTGRTDTQYF